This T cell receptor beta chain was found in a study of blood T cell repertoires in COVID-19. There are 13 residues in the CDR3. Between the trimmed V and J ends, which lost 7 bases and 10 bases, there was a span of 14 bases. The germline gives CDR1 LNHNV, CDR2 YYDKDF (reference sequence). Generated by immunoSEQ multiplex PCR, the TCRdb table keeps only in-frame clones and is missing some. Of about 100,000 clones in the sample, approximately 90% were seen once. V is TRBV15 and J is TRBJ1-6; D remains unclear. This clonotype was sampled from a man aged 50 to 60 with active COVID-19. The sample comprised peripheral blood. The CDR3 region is CATTILSGSPLHF. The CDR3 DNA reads TGTGCCACCACCATCTTGAGCGGGTCACCCCTCCACTTT.